The 4 T cell receptor beta chains in this list originate from one sample, sequenced in a study of blood T cell repertoires in COVID-19. Produced via immunoSEQ multiplex PCR; TCRdb's table is partial and in-frame only. The table shows 200,000 to 300,000 clones, with 82% occurring only once. The material sequenced was peripheral blood. Receptors originate from a woman aged 70-85 years with acute or convalescent COVID-19.

This rearrangement joins TRBV3-1 (or the pseudogene TRBV3-2) to TRBJ2-1, with D possibly being TRBD2 (5 bases). The length of the CDR3 is 17 residues. Germline-derived CDR1 and CDR2 are LGHDT and YNNKEL (reference sequence). Trimming removed 2 bases at V and 5 bases at J, with 19 bases between. The CDR3 reads CASSQTTSLRSDNEQFF. The CDR3 DNA reads as TGTGCCAGCAGCCAAACTACTAGTTTGAGGTCGGACAATGAGCAGTTCTTC.

The chain joins TRBV10-3 to TRBJ1-4; D possibly corresponds to TRBD1 (6 bases). The CDR3 is 13 residues long. V was trimmed by 7 bases and J by 8 bases, leaving 14 bases between them. CDR1 and CDR2 (germline): ENHRY, SYGVKD. CDR3: CAIKGGAGEKLFF. The CDR3 DNA reads TGTGCCATCAAGGGGGGGGCTGGGGAAAAACTGTTTTTT.

The chain links TRBV7-9 to TRBJ2-2; 7 bases match TRBD2. This CDR3 has 15 amino acids. J gave up 3 bases and V 5 bases, and 6 bases lay outside the gene matches. Germline V gene data show CDR1 as SEHNR and CDR2 as FQNEAQ (reference sequence). CDR3 in amino acids: CASSPLGGDTGELFF. Written as DNA, the CDR3 is TGTGCCAGCAGCCCTCTTGGGGGGGACACCGGGGAGCTGTTTTTT.

This chain joins TRBV15 and TRBJ2-3, with 7 positions matching TRBD2. The CDR3 has 15 residues. V lost 0 bases to trimming and J lost 4 bases; unmatched junction nucleotides: 4. Germline V gene lookup returns CDR1 LNHNV and CDR2 YYDKDF (reference sequence). Here the CDR3 DNA reads TGTGCCACCAGCAGAGATATCCTAGCGGCAGATACGCAGTATTTT. It encodes CATSRDILAADTQYF.